This T cell receptor (beta chain) originates from a study of naive and memory T cell subsets. On this clonotype: As yet, its antigen is unknown.

Both TRBC1 and TRBC2 were covered by a beta constant-region primer of two equimolar oligonucleotides. Ligation attached a single-stranded oligonucleotide with a 12-nucleotide UMI and the SP2 primer to the cDNA 3' end. Using its own MiXCR run on the UMI-ligation and nested PCR reads, TCRdb lists one record per CDR3 protein. The sample has 100,000 or so distinct CDR3 sequences; about 6.5% are singletons. Study results and limitations: There was no ground truth to check naive and memory subset results. A clonotype means one alpha or beta sequence, not an alpha/beta pair.

CD8 T cells were positively selected from what remained after CD4 positive selection. Germline V CDR1 and CDR2: MNHEY, SMNVEV (reference sequence). CDR3 size: 18 residues. Trimming cost V 2 bases and J 0 bases; bases outside gene matches: 9. The receptor was isolated from a human donor in good health. Input material: central memory CD4+ T cells from blood. This rearrangement joins TRBV27 to TRBJ1-4; 7 bases map to TRBD1. The CDR3 DNA reads as TGTGCCAGCAGTTTACGTCGTCCAGGGGGGGCAACTAATGAAAAACTGTTTTTT. Residues: CASSLRRPGGATNEKLFF.